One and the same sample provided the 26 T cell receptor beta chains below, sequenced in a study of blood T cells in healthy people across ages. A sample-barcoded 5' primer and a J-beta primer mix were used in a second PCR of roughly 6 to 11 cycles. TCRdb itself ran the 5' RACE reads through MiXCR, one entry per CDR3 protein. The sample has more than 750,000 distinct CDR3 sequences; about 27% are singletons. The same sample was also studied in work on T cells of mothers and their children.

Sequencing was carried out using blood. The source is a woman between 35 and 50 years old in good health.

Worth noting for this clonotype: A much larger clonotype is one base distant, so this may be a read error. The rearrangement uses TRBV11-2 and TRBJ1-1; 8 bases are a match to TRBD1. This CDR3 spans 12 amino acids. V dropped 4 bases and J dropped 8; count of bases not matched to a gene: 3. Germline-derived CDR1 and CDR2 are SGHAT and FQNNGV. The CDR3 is CASSSRDREAFF. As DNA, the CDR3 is TGTGCCAGCAGCTCCCGGGACAGGGAAGCTTTCTTT.

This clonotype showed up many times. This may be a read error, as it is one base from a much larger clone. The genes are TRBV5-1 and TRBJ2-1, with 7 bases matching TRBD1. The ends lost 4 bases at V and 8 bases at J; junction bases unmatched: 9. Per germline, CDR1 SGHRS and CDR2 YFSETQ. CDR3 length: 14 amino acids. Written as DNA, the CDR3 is TGCGCCAGCAGCGCCGGGACAGTCCGTGATGAGCAGTTCTTC. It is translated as CASSAGTVRDEQFF.

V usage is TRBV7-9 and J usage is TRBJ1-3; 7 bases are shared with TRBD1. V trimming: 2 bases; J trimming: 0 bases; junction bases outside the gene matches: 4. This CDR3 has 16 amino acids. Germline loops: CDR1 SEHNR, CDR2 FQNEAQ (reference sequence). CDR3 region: CASSLPGQASGNTIYF. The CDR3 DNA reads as TGTGCCAGCAGCTTACCAGGACAGGCCTCTGGAAACACCATATATTTT. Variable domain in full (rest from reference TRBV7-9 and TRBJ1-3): DTGVSQNPRHKITKRGQNVTFRCDPISEHNRLYWYRQTLGQGPEFLTYFQNEAQLEKSRLLSDRFSAERPKGSFSTLEIQRTEQGDSAMYLCASSLPGQASGNTIYFGEGSWLTVV.

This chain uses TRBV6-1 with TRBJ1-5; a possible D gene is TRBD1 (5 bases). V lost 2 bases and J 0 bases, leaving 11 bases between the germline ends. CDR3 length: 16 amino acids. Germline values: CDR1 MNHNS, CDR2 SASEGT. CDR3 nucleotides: TGTGCCAGCAGTGAACCGGGACTCCCTAGCAATCAGCCCCAGCATTTT. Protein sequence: CASSEPGLPSNQPQHF.

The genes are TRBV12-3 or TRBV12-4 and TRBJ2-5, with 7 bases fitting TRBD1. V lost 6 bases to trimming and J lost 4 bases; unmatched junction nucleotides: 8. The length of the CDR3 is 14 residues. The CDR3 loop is CASSDTGDVETQYF. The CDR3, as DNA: TGTGCCAGCAGCGACACAGGGGACGTAGAGACCCAGTACTTC.

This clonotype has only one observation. The CDR3 protein is CASSLPDRPHYGYTF. The CDR3 coding sequence is TGTGCCAGCAGCCTTCCCGACCGGCCACACTATGGCTACACCTTC. The chain carries TRBV7-9 and TRBJ1-2; D remains unclear. Trimming stripped 5 bases from V and 3 bases from J, with 16 bases between. This CDR3 contains 15 residues. The germline gives CDR1 SEHNR, CDR2 FQNEAQ (reference sequence).

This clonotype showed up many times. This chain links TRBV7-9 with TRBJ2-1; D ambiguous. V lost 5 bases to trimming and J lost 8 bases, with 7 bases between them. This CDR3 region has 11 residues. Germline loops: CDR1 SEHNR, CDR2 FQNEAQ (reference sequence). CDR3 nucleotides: TGTGCCAGCAGCATGTTGGATGAGCAGTTCTTC. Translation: CASSMLDEQFF.

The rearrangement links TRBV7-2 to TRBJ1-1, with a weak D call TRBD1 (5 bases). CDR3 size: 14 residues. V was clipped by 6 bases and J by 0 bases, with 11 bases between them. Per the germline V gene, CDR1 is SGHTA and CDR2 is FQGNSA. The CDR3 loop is CASRKGLMNTEAFF. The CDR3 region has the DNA TGTGCCAGCAGGAAGGGACTGATGAACACTGAAGCTTTCTTT.

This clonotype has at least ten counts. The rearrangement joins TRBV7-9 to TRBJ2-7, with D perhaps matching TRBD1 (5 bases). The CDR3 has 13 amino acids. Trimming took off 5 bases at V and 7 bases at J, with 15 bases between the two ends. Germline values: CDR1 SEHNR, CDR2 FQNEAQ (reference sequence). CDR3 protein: CASSPGGADEQYF. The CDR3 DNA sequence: TGTGCCAGCAGCCCCGGTGGGGCGGATGAGCAGTACTTC.

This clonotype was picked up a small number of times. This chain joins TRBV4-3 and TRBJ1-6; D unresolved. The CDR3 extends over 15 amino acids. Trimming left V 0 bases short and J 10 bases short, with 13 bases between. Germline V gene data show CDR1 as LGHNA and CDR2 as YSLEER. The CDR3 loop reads CASSQDNKGGSPLHF. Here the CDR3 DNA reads TGCGCCAGCAGCCAAGATAATAAGGGCGGCTCACCCCTCCACTTT.

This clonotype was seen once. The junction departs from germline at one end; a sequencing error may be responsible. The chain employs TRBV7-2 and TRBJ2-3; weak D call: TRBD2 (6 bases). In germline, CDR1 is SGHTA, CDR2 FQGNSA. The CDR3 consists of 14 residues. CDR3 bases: TGTGCCAGCAGCCCCCCGGGACTCACAGATGCGCAGTATTTT. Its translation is CASSPPGLTDAQYF.

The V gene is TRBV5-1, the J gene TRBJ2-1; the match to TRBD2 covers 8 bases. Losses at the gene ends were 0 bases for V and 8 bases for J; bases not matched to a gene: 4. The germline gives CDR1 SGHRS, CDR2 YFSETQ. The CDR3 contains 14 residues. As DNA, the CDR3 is TGCGCCAGCAGCTTGGCAGCACTAGCGGATGAGCAGTTCTTC. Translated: CASSLAALADEQFF.

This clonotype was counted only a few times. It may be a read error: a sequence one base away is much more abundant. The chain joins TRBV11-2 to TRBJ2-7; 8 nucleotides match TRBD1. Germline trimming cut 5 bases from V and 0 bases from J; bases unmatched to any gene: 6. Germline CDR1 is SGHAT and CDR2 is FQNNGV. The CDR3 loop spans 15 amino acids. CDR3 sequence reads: CASSVYRGSSYEQYF. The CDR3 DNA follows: TGTGCCAGCAGCGTTTACAGGGGGAGCTCCTACGAGCAGTACTTC.

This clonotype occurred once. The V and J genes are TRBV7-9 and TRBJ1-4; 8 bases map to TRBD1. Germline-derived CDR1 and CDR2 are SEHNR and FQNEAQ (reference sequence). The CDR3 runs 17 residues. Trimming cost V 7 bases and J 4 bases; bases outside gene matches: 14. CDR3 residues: CASTSRAGGPLNEKLFF. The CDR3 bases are TGTGCCAGCACCTCGAGGGCAGGGGGCCCCCTTAATGAAAAACTGTTTTTT.

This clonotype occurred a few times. CDR3 DNA sequence: TGTGCCAGCAGTTTCGGTGGAACCACACACACCGGGGAGCTGTTTTTT. This encodes CASSFGGTTHTGELFF. This chain connects TRBV27 to TRBJ2-2; D call uncertain. The germline V and J ends were trimmed by 3 bases and 3 bases, with 14 bases remaining between them. Germline assignment: CDR1 MNHEY and CDR2 SMNVEV (reference sequence). This CDR3 is 16 amino acids long.

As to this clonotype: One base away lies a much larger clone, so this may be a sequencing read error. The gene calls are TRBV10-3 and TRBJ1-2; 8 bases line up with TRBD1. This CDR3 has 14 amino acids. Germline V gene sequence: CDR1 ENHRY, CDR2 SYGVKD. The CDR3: CAIRSGTGDMGCTF. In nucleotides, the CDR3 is TGTGCCATCAGAAGTGGGACAGGAGATATGGGCTGCACCTTC.

The CDR3 is CASQTTSGASYEQYF. DNA for the CDR3: TGTGCCAGCCAAACGACTAGCGGGGCTTCCTACGAGCAGTACTTC. This sequence joins TRBV28 and TRBJ2-7; TRBD2 aligns across 11 bases. This CDR3 is built from 15 residues. Germline CDR1 reads MDHEN; CDR2 reads SYDVKM. Germline trimming cut 8 bases from V and 1 base from J; bases unmatched to any gene: 7.

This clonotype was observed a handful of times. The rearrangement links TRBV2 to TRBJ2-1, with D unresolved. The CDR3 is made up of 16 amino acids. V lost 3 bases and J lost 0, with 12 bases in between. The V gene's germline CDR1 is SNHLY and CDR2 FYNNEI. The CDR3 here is CASSDPARSSYNEQFF. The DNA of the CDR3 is TGTGCCAGCAGTGACCCTGCGAGGAGCTCCTACAATGAGCAGTTCTTC.

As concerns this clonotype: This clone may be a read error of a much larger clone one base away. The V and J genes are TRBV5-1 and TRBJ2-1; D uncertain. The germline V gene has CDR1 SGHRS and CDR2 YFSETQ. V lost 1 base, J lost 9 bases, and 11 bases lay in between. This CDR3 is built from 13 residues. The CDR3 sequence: CASSLRADREQFF. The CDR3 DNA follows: TGCGCCAGCAGCTTGAGGGCAGACCGTGAGCAGTTCTTC.

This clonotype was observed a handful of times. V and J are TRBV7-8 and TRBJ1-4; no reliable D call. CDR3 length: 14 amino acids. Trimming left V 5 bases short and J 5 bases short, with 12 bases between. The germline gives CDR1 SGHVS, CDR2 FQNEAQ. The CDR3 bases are TGTGCCAGCAGCCCCGAAATCTCGAATGAAAAACTGTTTTTT. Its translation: CASSPEISNEKLFF.

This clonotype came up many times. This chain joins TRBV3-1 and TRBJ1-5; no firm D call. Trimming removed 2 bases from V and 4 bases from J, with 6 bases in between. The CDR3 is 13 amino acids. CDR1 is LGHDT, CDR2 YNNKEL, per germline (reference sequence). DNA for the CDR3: TGTGCCAGCAGCCAAACAAGGAATCAGCCCCAGCATTTT. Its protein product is CASSQTRNQPQHF.

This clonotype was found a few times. This chain's CDR3 is CASSTTTGDGAQFF. The CDR3 DNA reads TGTGCCAGCTCCACTACAACAGGGGATGGGGCACAGTTCTTC. This chain links TRBV18 with TRBJ2-1; 7 bases agree with TRBD1. The germline gives CDR1 KGHSH, CDR2 LQKENI. Unmatched junction bases numbered 15, after V lost 6 bases and J lost 13 bases. This CDR3 has 14 amino acids.

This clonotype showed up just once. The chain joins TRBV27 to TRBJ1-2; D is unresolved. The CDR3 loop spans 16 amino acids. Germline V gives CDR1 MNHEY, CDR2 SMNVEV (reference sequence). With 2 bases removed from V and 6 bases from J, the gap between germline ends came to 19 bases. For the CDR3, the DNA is TGTGCCAGCAGTTTACAACCCCTGGGAGGGAAAGATGGCTACACCTTC. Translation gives CASSLQPLGGKDGYTF.

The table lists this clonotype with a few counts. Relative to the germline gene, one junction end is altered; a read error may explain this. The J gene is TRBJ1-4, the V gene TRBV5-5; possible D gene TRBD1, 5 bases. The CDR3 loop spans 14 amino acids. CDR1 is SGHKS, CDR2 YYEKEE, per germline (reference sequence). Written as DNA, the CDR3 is TGTGCCAGCAGCTTTACTATAGGGGAGGAAAAACGGTTTTTT. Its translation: CASSFTIGEEKRFF.

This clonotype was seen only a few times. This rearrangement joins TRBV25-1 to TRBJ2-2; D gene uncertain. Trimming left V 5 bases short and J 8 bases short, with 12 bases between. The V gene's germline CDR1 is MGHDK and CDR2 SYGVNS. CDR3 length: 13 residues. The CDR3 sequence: CASSRGIAGELFF. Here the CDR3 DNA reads TGTGCCAGCAGTCGTGGAATTGCTGGGGAGCTGTTTTTT.

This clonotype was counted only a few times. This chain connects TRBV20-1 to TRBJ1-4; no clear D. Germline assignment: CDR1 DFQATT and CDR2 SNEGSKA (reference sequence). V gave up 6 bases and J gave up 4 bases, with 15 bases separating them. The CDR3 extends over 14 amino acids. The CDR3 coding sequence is TGCAGTGCCCTGATGGTGGGCTTTAATGAAAAACTGTTTTTT. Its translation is CSALMVGFNEKLFF.